These 2 T cell receptor beta chains originate from one sample sequenced in a study of spatial heterogeneity in lung cancer. Study-level points and caveats: Tracking of tumor mutation counts was seen in expanded intratumoral alpha and beta TCR counts.

What these receptors recognize is not known. TCRdb re-derived calls from the 5' RACE reads in MiXCR, one entry per CDR3 protein. The sample carries 1,300 to 1,500 distinct CDR3 sequences, roughly 20% recorded once. Noted time point: sample taken at primary tumor resection. Sequencing used lung tumor tissue, obtained at surgery. All receptors come from a male donor with early-stage non-small cell lung cancer.

In the case of this clonotype: Its ends do not fully match the called genes, so a read error is possible. A library prepared for alpha chains yielded this beta chain as an off-target read; its size is of little meaning. The chain uses TRBV11-2 and TRBJ2-3; no firm D call. The germline V gene encodes CDR1 SGHAT and CDR2 FQNNGV. This CDR3 spans 13 amino acids. The CDR3 reads CAGRPYSTDTQYF. The DNA for the CDR3 is TGTGCCGGCAGACCCTACTCCACAGATACGCAGTATTTT.

Note on this clonotype: In a library made to pick up alpha chains, this beta chain is a stray read with a size that means little. The V and J genes are TRBV29-1 and TRBJ2-5, with TRBD2 matching over 10 bases. V shed 4 bases, J shed 4 bases, and the junction held 0 bases outside the gene matches. Germline V gene data show CDR1 as SQVTM and CDR2 as ANQGSEA. CDR3 length equals 12 residues. As DNA, the CDR3 is TGCAGCGTTGGACTAGCGGGAGAGACCCAGTACTTC. It is translated as CSVGLAGETQYF.